The clone carrying this T cell receptor (beta chain) came up once. Its antigen is still unknown. This specimen comes from a study of shared clonotypes between healthy human individuals. Study information: Every donor yielded three CD4 naive, three CD4 memory, two CD8 naive and one CD8 memory plate. Study-wide points: Having only a few donors restricted how much genetic and exposure-history diversity was captured. Generally, estimated richness proved larger in naive subsets than it did in memory subsets.

Terminally differentiated effector memory CD45RA+ cells were left out of the naive CD8 fraction, which was CD45RO-negative and positively selected for CCR7. Several immunoSEQ 96-well plates shared each subset's DNA, each plate a replicate. Clones were read by immunoSEQ multiplex PCR, and TCRdb kept only the in-frame ones, dropping some. The sample records hundreds of thousands of clones, roughly 96% being singletons. V was shortened by 4 bases and J by 10 bases, with 25 bases between the two germline ends. Germline V gives CDR1 KGHSH, CDR2 LQKENI. The CDR3 spans 17 residues. The TCR was taken from a woman aged 25-40 years in good health. The chain is built from TRBV18 and TRBJ1-4; maybe TRBD1 (6 bases). The sequenced material came from naive CD8+ T cells sorted from blood. CDR3 amino acids: CASSLHTANREYGKLFF. The CDR3 coding sequence is TGTGCCAGCTCACTTCACACCGCGAACAGGGAGTACGGAAAACTGTTTTTT.